The T cell receptor (beta chain) under discussion was sequenced for a study of T-cell memory formation after mild COVID-19. A note on this clonotype: Its antigen is not known.

In germline, CDR1 is SGHTA, CDR2 FQGNSA. This CDR3 spans 12 amino acids. Trimming shortened V by 5 bases and J by 4 bases, and 9 bases separated the two germline ends. Broader study findings: Confirmation of SARS-CoV-2 specificity was lacking for second-wave clones peaking day 37.

TCRdb analysed the 5' RACE reads with MiXCR anew, one entry per CDR3 protein. The table lists roughly 600,000 distinct CDR3 sequences, approximately 18% of them singletons. This sequence originates from an adult woman who had mild COVID-19 (a few samples of this study predate the infection). Cell type and time point are not known. Source material: PBMCs or a T cell subset sorted from them (not recorded which). The genes are TRBV7-2 and TRBJ2-7; D is unclear. The CDR3 DNA reads as TGTGCCAGCAGCGATATAAAGTACGAGCAGTACTTC. Protein sequence: CASSDIKYEQYF. Full variable domain (rest looked up from reference TRBV7-2 and TRBJ2-7): GAGVSQSPSNKVTEKGKDVELRCDPISGHTALYWYRQSLGQGLEFLIYFQGNSAPDKSGLPSDRFSAERTGGSVSTLTIQRTQQEDSAVYLCASSDIKYEQYFGPGTRLTVT.